This T cell receptor (beta chain) derives from a study of blood T cell repertoires in COVID-19. Data came from immunoSEQ multiplex PCR; TCRdb stores just in-frame clones and leaves some out. The data contain 85,000 to 110,000 clones, approximately 89% of them singletons. The CDR3 is 11 amino acids. The germline gives CDR1 SGHDT, CDR2 YYEEEE. The V end lost 1 base, the J end lost 7 bases, and 3 bases lay between the germline ends. Sequencing was done on a sample of peripheral blood. The chain is built from TRBV5-6 and TRBJ2-1; D ambiguous. The receptor was isolated from a woman aged 80 or over in a cohort sampled during active COVID-19. CDR3 nucleotide sequence: TGTGCCAGCAGCTTGCCAAATGAGCAGTTCTTC. Translating it yields CASSLPNEQFF.